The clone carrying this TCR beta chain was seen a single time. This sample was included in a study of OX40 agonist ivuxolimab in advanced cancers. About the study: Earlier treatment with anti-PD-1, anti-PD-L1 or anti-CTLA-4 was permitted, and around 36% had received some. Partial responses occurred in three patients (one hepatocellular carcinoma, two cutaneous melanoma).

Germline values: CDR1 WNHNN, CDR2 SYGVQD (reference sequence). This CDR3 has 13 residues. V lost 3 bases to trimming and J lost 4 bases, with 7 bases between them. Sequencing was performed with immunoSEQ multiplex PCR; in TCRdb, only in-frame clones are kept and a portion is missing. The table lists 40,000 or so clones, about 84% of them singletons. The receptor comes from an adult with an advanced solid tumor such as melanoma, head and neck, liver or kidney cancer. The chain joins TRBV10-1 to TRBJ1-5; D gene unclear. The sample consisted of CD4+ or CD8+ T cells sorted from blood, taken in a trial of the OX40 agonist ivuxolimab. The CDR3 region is CASSDSPNQPQHF. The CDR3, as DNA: TGCGCCAGCAGTGACAGTCCAAATCAGCCCCAGCATTTT.